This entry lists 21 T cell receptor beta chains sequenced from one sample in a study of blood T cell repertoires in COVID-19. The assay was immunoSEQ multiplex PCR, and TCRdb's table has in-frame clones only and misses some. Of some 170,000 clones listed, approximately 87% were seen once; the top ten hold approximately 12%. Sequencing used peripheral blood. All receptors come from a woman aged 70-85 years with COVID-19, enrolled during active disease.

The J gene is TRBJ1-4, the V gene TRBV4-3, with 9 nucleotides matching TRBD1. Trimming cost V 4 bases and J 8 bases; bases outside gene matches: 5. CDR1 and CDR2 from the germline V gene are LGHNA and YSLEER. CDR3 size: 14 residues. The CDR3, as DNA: TGCGCCAGCAGCCCGGGACAGGGAGCCGAAAAACTGTTTTTT. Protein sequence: CASSPGQGAEKLFF.

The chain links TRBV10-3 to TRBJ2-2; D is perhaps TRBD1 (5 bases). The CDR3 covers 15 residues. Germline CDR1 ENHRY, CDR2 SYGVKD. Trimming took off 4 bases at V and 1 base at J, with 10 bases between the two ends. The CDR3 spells CAISGQQVNTGELFF. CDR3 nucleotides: TGTGCCATCAGTGGGCAACAGGTGAACACCGGGGAGCTGTTTTTT.

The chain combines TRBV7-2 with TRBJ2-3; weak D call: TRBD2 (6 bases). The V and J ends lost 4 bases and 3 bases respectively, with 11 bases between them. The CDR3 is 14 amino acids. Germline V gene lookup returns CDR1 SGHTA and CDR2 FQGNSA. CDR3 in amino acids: CASSSGVFTDTQYF. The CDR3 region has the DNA TGTGCCAGCAGCTCGGGGGTTTTTACAGATACGCAGTATTTT.

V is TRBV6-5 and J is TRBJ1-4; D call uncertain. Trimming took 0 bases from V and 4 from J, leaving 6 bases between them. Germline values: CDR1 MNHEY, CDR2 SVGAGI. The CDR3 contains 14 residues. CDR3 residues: CASSYSQVNEKLFF. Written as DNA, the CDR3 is TGTGCCAGCAGTTACTCGCAGGTTAATGAAAAACTGTTTTTT.

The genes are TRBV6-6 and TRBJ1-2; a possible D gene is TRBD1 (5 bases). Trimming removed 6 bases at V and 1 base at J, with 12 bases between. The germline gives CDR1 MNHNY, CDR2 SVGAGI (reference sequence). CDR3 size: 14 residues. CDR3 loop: CASSTTTDNYGYTF. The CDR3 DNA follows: TGTGCCAGCAGCACCACGACAGATAACTATGGCTACACCTTC.

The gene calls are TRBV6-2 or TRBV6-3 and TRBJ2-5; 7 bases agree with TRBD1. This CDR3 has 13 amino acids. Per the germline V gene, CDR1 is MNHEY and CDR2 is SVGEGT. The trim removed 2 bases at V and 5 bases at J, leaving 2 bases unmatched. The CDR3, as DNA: TGTGCCAGCAGTTACGGGACAGACGAGACCCAGTACTTC. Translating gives CASSYGTDETQYF.

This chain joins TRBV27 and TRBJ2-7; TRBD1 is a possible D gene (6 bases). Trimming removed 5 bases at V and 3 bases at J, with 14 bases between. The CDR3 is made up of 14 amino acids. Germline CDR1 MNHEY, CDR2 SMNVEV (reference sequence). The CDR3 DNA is TGTGCCAGCAGTCGTCAGGGGCCGAACTACGAGCAGTACTTC. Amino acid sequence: CASSRQGPNYEQYF.

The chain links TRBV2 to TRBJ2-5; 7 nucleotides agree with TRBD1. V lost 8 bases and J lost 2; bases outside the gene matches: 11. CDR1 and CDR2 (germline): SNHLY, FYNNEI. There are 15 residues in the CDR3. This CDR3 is CASGKTGTEQETQYF. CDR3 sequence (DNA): TGTGCCAGCGGGAAGACCGGGACAGAGCAAGAGACCCAGTACTTC. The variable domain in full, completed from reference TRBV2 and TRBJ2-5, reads EPEVTQTPSHQVTQMGQEVILRCVPISNHLYFYWYRQILGQKVEFLVSFYNNEISEKSEIFDDQFSVERPDGSNFTLKIRSTKLEDSAMYFCASGKTGTEQETQYFGPGTRLLVL.

CDR3 loop: CASSEFGTGNTEAFF. As DNA, the CDR3 is TGTGCCAGCAGTGAATTTGGGACAGGGAACACTGAAGCTTTCTTT. This chain uses TRBV25-1 with TRBJ1-1, with TRBD1 matching over 8 bases. Germline V gene data show CDR1 as MGHDK and CDR2 as SYGVNS. CDR3 length: 15 residues. The V gene end was trimmed by 1 base and the J gene end by 1 base; junction bases not matched to a gene: 2.

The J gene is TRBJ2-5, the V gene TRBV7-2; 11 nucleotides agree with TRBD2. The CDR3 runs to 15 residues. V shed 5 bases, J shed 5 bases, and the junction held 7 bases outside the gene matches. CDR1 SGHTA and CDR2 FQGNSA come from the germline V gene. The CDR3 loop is CASSQRVAGGETQYF. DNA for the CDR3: TGTGCCAGCAGCCAGAGGGTAGCGGGAGGGGAGACCCAGTACTTC.

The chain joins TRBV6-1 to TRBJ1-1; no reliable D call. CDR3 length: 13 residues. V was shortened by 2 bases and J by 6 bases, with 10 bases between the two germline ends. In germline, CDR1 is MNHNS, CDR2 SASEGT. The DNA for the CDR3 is TGTGCCAGCAGTGAAAGGAGAATCGCTGAAGCTTTCTTT. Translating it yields CASSERRIAEAFF.

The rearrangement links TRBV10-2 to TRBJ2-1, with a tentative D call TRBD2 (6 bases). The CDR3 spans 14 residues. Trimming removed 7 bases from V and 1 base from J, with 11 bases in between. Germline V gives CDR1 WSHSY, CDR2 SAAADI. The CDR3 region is CASTVAGSYNEQFF. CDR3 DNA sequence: TGCGCCAGCACGGTTGCGGGATCCTACAATGAGCAGTTCTTC.

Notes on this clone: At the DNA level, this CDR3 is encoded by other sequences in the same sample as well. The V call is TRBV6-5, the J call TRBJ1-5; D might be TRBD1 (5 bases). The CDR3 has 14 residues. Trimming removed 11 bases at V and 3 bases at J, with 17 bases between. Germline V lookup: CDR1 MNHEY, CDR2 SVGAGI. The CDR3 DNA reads TGTGCCTCAGATCCGGGGGGGGTCAATCAGCCCCAGCATTTT. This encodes CASDPGGVNQPQHF.

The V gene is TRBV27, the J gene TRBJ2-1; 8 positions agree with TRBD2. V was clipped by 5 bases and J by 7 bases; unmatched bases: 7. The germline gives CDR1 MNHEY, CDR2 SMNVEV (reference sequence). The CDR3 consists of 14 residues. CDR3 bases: TGTGCCAGCAGTCCCCCGGGAGGGCCGAATGAGCAGTTCTTC. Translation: CASSPPGGPNEQFF.

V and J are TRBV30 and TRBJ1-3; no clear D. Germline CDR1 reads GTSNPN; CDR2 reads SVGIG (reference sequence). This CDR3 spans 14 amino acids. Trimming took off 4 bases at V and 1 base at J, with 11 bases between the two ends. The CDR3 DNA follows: TGTGCCTGGACTCTGGGGAGGTCTGGAAACACCATATATTTT. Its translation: CAWTLGRSGNTIYF. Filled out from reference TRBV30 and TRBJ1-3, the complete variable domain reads SQTIHQWPATLVQPVGSPLSLECTVEGTSNPNLYWYRQAAGRGLQLLFYSVGIGQISSEVPQNLSASRPQDRQFILSSKKLLLSDSGFYLCAWTLGRSGNTIYFGEGSWLTVV.

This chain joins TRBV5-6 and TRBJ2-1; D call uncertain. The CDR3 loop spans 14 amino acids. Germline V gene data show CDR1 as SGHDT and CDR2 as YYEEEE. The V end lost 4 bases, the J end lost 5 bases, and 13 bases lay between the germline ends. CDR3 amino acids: CASSRIEENNEQFF. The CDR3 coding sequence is TGTGCCAGCAGCCGCATAGAGGAGAACAATGAGCAGTTCTTC.

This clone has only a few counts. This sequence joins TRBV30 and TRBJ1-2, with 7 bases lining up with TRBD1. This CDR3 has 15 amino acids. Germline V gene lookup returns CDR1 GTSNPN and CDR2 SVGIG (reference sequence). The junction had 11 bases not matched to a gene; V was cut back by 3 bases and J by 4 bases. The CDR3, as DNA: TGTGCCTGGAGGGCGCCCGGGACAGTGAGCTATGGCTACACCTTC. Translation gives CAWRAPGTVSYGYTF.

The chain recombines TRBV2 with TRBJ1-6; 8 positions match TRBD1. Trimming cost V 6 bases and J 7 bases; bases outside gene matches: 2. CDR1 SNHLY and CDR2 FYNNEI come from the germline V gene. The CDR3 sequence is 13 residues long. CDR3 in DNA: TGTGCCAGCAGAGGACAGGGCAATTCACCCCTCCACTTT. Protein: CASRGQGNSPLHF.

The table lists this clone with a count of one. The CDR3 coding sequence is TGTGCCAGCAGCTTGACCGTATCCGGGACAGGGGTTACCGGGGAGCTGTTTTTT. Protein sequence: CASSLTVSGTGVTGELFF. V and J are TRBV5-4 and TRBJ2-2; 10 nucleotides align to TRBD1. The length of the CDR3 is 18 residues. The germline CDR1 and CDR2 sequences are SGHNT and YYREEE (reference sequence). The V gene end was trimmed by 1 base and the J gene end by 5 bases; junction bases not matched to a gene: 11.

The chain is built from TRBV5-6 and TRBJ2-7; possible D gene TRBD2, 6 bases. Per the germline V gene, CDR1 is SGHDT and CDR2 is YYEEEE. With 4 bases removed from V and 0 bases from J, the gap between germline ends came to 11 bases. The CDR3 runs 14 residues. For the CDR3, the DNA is TGTGCCAGCAGCCCCGGGAGTCTCTCCTACGAGCAGTACTTC. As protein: CASSPGSLSYEQYF.

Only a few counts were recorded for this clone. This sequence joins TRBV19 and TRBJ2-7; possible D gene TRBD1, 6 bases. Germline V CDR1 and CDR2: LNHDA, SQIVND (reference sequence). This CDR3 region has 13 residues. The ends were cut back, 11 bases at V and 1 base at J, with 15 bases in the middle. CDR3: CAGAGDTSYEQYF. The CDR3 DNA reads TGTGCCGGGGCCGGGGACACTTCCTACGAGCAGTACTTC. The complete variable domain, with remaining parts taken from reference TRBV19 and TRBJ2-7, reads DGGITQSPKYLFRKEGQNVTLSCEQNLNHDAMYWYRQDPGQGLRLIYYSQIVNDFQKGDIAEGYSVSREKKESFPLTVTSAQKNPTAFYLCAGAGDTSYEQYFGPGTRLTVT.